This T cell receptor beta chain was documented in a study of Tregs in tolerant kidney transplant recipients. Sequencing used immunoSEQ multiplex PCR; TCRdb keeps in-frame clones, though not all of them. The sample yields about 3,900 clones, 70% to 90% seen once. Germline V lookup: CDR1 SEHNR, CDR2 FQNEAQ (reference sequence). V lost 5 bases to trimming and J lost 0 bases, with 11 bases between them. This CDR3 is 15 amino acids long. The chain is built from TRBV7-9 and TRBJ1-3; D gene uncertain. This receptor was identified in a human donor who received a combined kidney and bone marrow transplant. The sequencing used Tregs from blood, collected before the transplant. The CDR3 bases are TGTGCCAGCAGCCGGGGAGAGAGCTCTGGAAACACCATATATTTT. Encoded protein: CASSRGESSGNTIYF. Using reference TRBV7-9 and TRBJ1-3 for the parts outside the CDR3, the full variable domain is DTGVSQNPRHKITKRGQNVTFRCDPISEHNRLYWYRQTLGQGPEFLTYFQNEAQLEKSRLLSDRFSAERPKGSFSTLEIQRTEQGDSAMYLCASSRGESSGNTIYFGEGSWLTVV.